Sequencing of this T cell receptor beta chain was carried out in a study of cytomegalovirus exposure and HLA in healthy donors. Findings and caveats of the study: Later, an analysis found that TCR clusters from the first cohort tended to co-occur in the roughly 110 validation repertoires. TCR beta chains numbering more than 150 were designated cytomegalovirus-associated. Through in vitro validation, three CMV-associated chains were shown to be specific for CMV antigens.

The CDR3 length is 15 residues. The ends were cut back, 5 bases at V and 5 bases at J, with 17 bases in the middle. Germline assignment: CDR1 SGHTA and CDR2 FQGNSA. To note about this clone: The antigen is undetermined.

Clones were sequenced by immunoSEQ multiplex PCR, and TCRdb holds only the in-frame ones, with some missing. The repertoire holds about 82,000 clones, with 90% to 95% as singletons. This TCR was recovered from a woman aged 18 to 35 in good health and CMV-seronegative. The sample comprised PBMCs. The V gene is TRBV7-2, the J gene TRBJ2-3, with D possibly matching TRBD1 (6 bases). CDR3 DNA: TGTGCCAGCAGCAGGGGGACCGCTCGGAGAGATACGCAGTATTTT. This gives the protein CASSRGTARRDTQYF. Combining the CDR3 with reference TRBV7-2 and TRBJ2-3 gives the whole variable domain GAGVSQSPSNKVTEKGKDVELRCDPISGHTALYWYRQSLGQGLEFLIYFQGNSAPDKSGLPSDRFSAERTGGSVSTLTIQRTQQEDSAVYLCASSRGTARRDTQYFGPGTRLTVL.